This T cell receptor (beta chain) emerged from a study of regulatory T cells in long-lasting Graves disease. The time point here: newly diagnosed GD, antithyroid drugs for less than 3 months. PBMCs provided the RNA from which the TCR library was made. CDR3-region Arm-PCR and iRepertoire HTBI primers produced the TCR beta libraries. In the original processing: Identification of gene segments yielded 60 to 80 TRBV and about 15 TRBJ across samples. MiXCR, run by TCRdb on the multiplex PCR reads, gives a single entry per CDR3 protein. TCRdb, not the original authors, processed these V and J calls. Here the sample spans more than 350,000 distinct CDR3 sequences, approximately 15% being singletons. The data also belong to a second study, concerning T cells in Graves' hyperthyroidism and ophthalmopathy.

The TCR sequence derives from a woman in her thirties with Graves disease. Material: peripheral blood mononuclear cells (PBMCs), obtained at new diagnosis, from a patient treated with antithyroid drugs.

The CDR3 nucleotides are TGTGCCAGCAGCCCAAGGGACTGGGGGAATGAGCAGTTCTTC. Its translation: CASSPRDWGNEQFF. The chain employs TRBV5-8 and TRBJ2-1, with D perhaps TRBD2 (6 bases). Germline loops: CDR1 SGHTS, CDR2 YDEGEE. Trimming took off 4 bases at V and 7 bases at J, with 15 bases between the two ends. This CDR3 has 14 residues.